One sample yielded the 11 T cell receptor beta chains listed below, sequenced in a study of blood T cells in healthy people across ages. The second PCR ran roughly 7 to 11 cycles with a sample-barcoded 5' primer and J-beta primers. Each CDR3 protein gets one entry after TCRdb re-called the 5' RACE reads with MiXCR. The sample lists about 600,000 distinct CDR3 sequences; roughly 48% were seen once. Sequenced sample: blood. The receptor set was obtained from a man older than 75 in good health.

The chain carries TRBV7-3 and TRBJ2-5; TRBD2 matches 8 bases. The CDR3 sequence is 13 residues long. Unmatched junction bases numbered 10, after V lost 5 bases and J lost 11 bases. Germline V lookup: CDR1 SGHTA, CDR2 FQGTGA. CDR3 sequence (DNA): TGTGCCAGCAGCCGAGTGGTCGGGACTAGGCAGTACTTC. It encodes CASSRVVGTRQYF. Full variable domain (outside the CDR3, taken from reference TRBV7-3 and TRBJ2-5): GAGVSQTPSNKVTEKGKYVELRCDPISGHTALYWYRQSLGQGPEFLIYFQGTGAADDSGLPNDRFFAVRPEGSVSTLKIQRTERGDSAVYLCASSRVVGTRQYFGPGTRLLVL.

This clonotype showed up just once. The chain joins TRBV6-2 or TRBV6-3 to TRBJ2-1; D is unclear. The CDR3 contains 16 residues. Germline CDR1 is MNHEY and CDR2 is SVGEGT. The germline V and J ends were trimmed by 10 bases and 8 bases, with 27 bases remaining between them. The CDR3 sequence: CATEDGFAIGSYEQFF. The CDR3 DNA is TGTGCCACCGAGGACGGTTTTGCAATTGGGTCATATGAGCAGTTCTTC.

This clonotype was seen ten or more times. In DNA form, the CDR3 reads TGTGCCAGCAGCCGAGGGACCGAATATAACTATGGCTACACCTTC. Its protein product is CASSRGTEYNYGYTF. J is TRBJ1-2 and V is TRBV6-5; D perhaps matches TRBD1 (5 bases). CDR1 and CDR2 (germline): MNHEY, SVGAGI. This CDR3 is 15 amino acids long. V lost 6 bases to trimming and J lost 1 base, with 15 bases between them.

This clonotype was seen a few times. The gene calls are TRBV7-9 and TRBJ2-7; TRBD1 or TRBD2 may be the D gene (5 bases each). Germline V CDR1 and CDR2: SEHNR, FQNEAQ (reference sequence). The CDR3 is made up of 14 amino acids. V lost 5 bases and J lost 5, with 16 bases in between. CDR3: CASSPRAGTNEQYF. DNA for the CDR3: TGTGCCAGCAGCCCTAGGGCAGGGACGAACGAGCAGTACTTC.

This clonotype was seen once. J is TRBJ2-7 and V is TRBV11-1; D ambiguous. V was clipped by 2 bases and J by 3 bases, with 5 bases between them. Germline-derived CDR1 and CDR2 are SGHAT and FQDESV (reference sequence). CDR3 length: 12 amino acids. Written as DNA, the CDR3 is TGTGCCAGCAGCTTAAACCTCTACGAGCAGTACTTC. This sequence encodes CASSLNLYEQYF. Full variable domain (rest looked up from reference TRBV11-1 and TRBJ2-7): EAEVAQSPRYKITEKSQAVAFWCDPISGHATLYWYRQILGQGPELLVQFQDESVVDDSQLPKDRFSAERLKGVDSTLKIQPAELGDSAMYLCASSLNLYEQYFGPGTRLTVT.

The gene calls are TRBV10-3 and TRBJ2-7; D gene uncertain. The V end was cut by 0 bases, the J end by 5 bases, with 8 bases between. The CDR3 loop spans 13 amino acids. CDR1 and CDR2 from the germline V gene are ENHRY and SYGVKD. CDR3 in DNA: TGTGCCATCAGTGAGTCTTCCGAGGACGAGCAGTACTTC. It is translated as CAISESSEDEQYF.

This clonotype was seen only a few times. CDR3 amino acids: CAITSGQSYEQYF. For the CDR3, the DNA is TGTGCCATCACCTCGGGACAGAGCTACGAGCAGTACTTC. The chain links TRBV10-3 to TRBJ2-7; the match to TRBD1 covers 7 bases. The V and J ends lost 7 bases and 3 bases, in that order; junction bases with no gene match: 6. This CDR3 has 13 amino acids. Germline V gene sequence: CDR1 ENHRY, CDR2 SYGVKD.

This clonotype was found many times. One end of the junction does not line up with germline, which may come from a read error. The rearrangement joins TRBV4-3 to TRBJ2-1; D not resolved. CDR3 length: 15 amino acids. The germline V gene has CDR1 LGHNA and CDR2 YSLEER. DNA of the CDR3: TGCGCCAGCAGCGAAGAAACCGGGTCCCTGATAAGGCAGTTCTTC. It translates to CASSEETGSLIRQFF.

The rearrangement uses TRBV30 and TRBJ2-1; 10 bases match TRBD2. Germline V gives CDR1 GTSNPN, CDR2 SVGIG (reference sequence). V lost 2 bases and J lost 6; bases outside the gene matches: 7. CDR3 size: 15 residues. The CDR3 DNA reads TGTGCCTGGAGTATGAGCGGGAGGGCCGGCAATGAGCAGTTCTTC. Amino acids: CAWSMSGRAGNEQFF.

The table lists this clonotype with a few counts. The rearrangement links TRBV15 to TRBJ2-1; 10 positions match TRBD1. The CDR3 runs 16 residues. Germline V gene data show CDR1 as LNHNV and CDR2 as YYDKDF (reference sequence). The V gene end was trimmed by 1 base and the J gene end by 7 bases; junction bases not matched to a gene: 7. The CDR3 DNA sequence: TGTGCCACCAGCAGAGCCGGGACAGGGGAGGGGAATGAGCAGTTCTTC. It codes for CATSRAGTGEGNEQFF. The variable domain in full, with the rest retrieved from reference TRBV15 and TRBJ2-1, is DAMVIQNPRYQVTQFGKPVTLSCSQTLNHNVMYWYQQKSSQAPKLLFHYYDKDFNNEADTPDNFQSRRPNTSFCFLDIRSPGLGDTAMYLCATSRAGTGEGNEQFFGPGTRLTVL.

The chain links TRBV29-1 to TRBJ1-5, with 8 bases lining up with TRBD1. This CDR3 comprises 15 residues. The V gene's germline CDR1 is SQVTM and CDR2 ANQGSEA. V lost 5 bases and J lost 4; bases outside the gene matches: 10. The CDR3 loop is CSVLAGGAGNQPQHF. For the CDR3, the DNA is TGCAGCGTTCTGGCAGGGGGCGCGGGGAATCAGCCCCAGCATTTT.